The entry that follows covers one T cell receptor (beta chain) sequence. Its antigen is currently unknown. The data originate from a study of OX40 agonist ivuxolimab in advanced cancers. Whole-study findings and limits: At doses 0.1 to 3.0 mg/kg, CD4+ and CD8+ clones expanded.

Assay used: immunoSEQ multiplex PCR; TCRdb lists only in-frame clones, some missing. The sample records 56,000 or so clones, around four fifths being singletons. V lost 6 bases and J 6 bases, leaving 18 bases between the germline ends. This CDR3 region has 16 residues. Looked up from germline, CDR1 is SNHLY and CDR2 is FYNNEI. The chain is built from TRBV2 and TRBJ1-6, with D possibly being TRBD1 (6 bases). The sequence was collected from an adult with an advanced solid tumor such as melanoma, head and neck, liver or kidney cancer. Specimen: CD4+ or CD8+ T cells sorted from blood, collected in a trial of the OX40 agonist ivuxolimab. CDR3 DNA: TGTGCCAGCAGACCGACGACAGGAGTAACTAATTCACCCCTCCACTTT. Its translation is CASRPTTGVTNSPLHF.